This T cell receptor (beta chain) was recovered during a study of cytomegalovirus exposure and HLA in healthy donors. Findings of the study overall: Immune exposure was documented only through CMV serostatus. A later analysis linked a missense variant in DCLRE1C to the trimming of TCR beta V and J genes. In most subjects, TCR beta sequences reportedly gave accurate predictions of HLA-A and HLA-B alleles. Several of the most significant clusters appeared, in a later analysis, to be linked to common viral pathogens.

The PCR used 60 Vbeta and 13 Jbeta primers. Generated by immunoSEQ multiplex PCR, the TCRdb table keeps only in-frame clones and is missing some. The table has roughly 93,000 clones, roughly 82% seen once. This clone was observed once. The antigen is unknown. The CDR3 spans 16 residues. V was pared by 5 bases and J by 7 bases, with 15 bases of the junction left unmatched. The germline gives CDR1 SGHVS, CDR2 FQNEAQ. The TCR was taken from a human donor in good health. Sequencing was carried out using PBMCs. The chain couples TRBV7-8 to TRBJ2-7; 9 positions match TRBD1. CDR3 loop: CASSPNADRGRWEQYF. CDR3 in DNA: TGTGCCAGCAGCCCAAACGCGGACAGGGGTAGATGGGAGCAGTACTTC.